This T cell receptor (beta chain) was profiled in a study of T-cell reconstitution after alpha-beta-depleted transplantation in children. Unique molecular identifiers tagged the TCRbeta library. TCRdb redid the calling of the PCR reads with MiXCR, one entry per CDR3 protein. In the table there are 150,000 to 250,000 distinct CDR3 sequences, more than 12% of which are singletons. The V end lost 10 bases, the J end lost 2 bases, and 24 bases lay between the germline ends. The length of the CDR3 is 17 residues. Germline loops: CDR1 SGHKS, CDR2 YYEKEE (reference sequence). This sequence originates from a human donor who donated a stem cell graft to a child with acute lymphoblastic leukemia. This rearrangement joins TRBV5-5 to TRBJ2-2, with a tentative D call TRBD1 (5 bases). The specimen was PBMCs from the stem cell graft donor, collected from the stem cell graft. The CDR3 region has the DNA TGTGCCCTCAAGAGACAGAATGAGTTTGTAAACACCGGGGAGCTGTTTTTT. This codes for CALKRQNEFVNTGELFF. Together with reference TRBV5-5 and TRBJ2-2, the CDR3 gives the full variable domain: DAGVTQSPTHLIKTRGQQVTLRCSPISGHKSVSWYQQVLGQGPQFIFQYYEKEERGRGNFPDRFSARQFPNYSSELNVNALLLGDSALYLCALKRQNEFVNTGELFFGEGSRLTVL.